Listed below are T cell receptor beta chains from one sample, sequenced in a study of T cell responses to AZD1222 COVID-19 vaccine. The method was immunoSEQ multiplex PCR; TCRdb's version includes in-frame clones alone and lacks a portion of them. The sample consists of about 120,000 clones, about nine tenths of them appearing once. The sequencing here drew on peripheral blood, taken 28 days after the second AZD1222 dose. The source of these receptors is an adult who received the AZD1222 COVID-19 vaccine. CDR3s include the opening cysteine and the closing phenylalanine or tryptophan. The D gene is left open where the match is weak. Some rows have no size entry. The others give once, few or many, or a class for an expanded clone.

CDR3nt | CDR3aa | d_gene | abundance | j_gene | v_gene
TGTGCCAGCAGTGACGGCCCGGGGAATGAGCAGTTCTTC | CASSDGPGNEQFF | - | - | TRBJ2-1 | TRBV28
TGTGCCAGCAGTCGGGGCTCGGGACGCCAACTGTCGCCTAACAATGAGCAGTTCTTC | CASSRGSGRQLSPNNEQFF | - | - | TRBJ2-1 | TRBV27
TGTGCCAGCAGCTTGAGGGGACAGGCGAATCAGCCCCAGCATTTT | CASSLRGQANQPQHF | TRBD1 | medium-sized | TRBJ1-5 | TRBV5-5
TGTGCCAGCAGCGTATTAGGGGACACCGCCGGGGAGCTGTTTTTT | CASSVLGDTAGELFF | - | - | TRBJ2-2 | TRBV9
TGTGCCAGTAGTATTGGACAGCTCTCCTACAATGAGCAGTTCTTC | CASSIGQLSYNEQFF | - | - | TRBJ2-1 | TRBV19
TGTGCCAGCAGCGTAGGGCCCAGCGCTGGAAACACCATATATTTT | CASSVGPSAGNTIYF | - | - | TRBJ1-3 | TRBV9
TGTGCCAGCAGCCCCCTCGGGAGGTCAACCGGAAACACCATATATTTT | CASSPLGRSTGNTIYF | - | - | TRBJ1-3 | TRBV7-2
TGCGCCAGCAGCTTGGCCCCAGCGGGGGCAGGCACAGATACGCAGTATTTT | CASSLAPAGAGTDTQYF | TRBD2 | - | TRBJ2-3 | TRBV5-1
TGCAGTGCATACAGCGAAAAACTGTTTTTT | CSAYSEKLFF | - | - | TRBJ1-4 | TRBV20-1
TGTGCCAGCAGCTTGACGGGAACTGAAGCTTTCTTT | CASSLTGTEAFF | - | - | TRBJ1-1 | TRBV5-4
TGTGCCAGCAGCCCCGGGAGGAGCATAACGAACACTGAAGCTTTCTTT | CASSPGRSITNTEAFF | - | - | TRBJ1-1 | TRBV14
TGTGCCAGTAGTATAGGCCTGGGACAGGGTGAAGAGACCCAGTACTTC | CASSIGLGQGEETQYF | TRBD1 | - | TRBJ2-5 | TRBV19
TGTGCCAGCAGCTTAGACCAAGGCTACGAGCAGTACTTC | CASSLDQGYEQYF | - | - | TRBJ2-7 | TRBV11-2
TGTGCCAGCAGCCCCGAGGGGTGGGGGAACACTGAAGCTTTCTTT | CASSPEGWGNTEAFF | - | - | TRBJ1-1 | TRBV7-2
TGTGCCAGCAGTTCAGGGAAATACGAGCAGTACTTC | CASSSGKYEQYF | - | - | TRBJ2-7 | TRBV28
TGTGCCAGCAGCTTTAGGGGCGGAGGAGTCACCGGGGAGCTGTTTTTT | CASSFRGGGVTGELFF | - | - | TRBJ2-2 | TRBV5-4
TGTGCCAGTAACTTCCTGGGAACTGAAGCTTTCTTT | CASNFLGTEAFF | - | - | TRBJ1-1 | TRBV19
TGTGCCAGCAGTCCCCGGGCAGGGGCCGGAGATACGCAGTATTTT | CASSPRAGAGDTQYF | - | - | TRBJ2-3 | TRBV6-4
TGCAGCGTTGAAGCCCGGGGGGGGGAGTCCTATGGCTACACCTTC | CSVEARGGESYGYTF | - | - | TRBJ1-2 | TRBV29-1
TGTGCCAGCAGGGGACAGTCATTGCCTAACTATGGCTACACCTTC | CASRGQSLPNYGYTF | TRBD1 | - | TRBJ1-2 | TRBV11-2
TGTGCCAGCAGCCGTCCCGGGACAGGGGGTAGTGGCTATGGCTACACCTTC | CASSRPGTGGSGYGYTF | TRBD1 | - | TRBJ1-2 | TRBV7-9
TGTGCCAGCAGTGAAGAGATGGGAAGGGGCAATCAGCCCCAGCATTTT | CASSEEMGRGNQPQHF | - | - | TRBJ1-5 | TRBV6-1
TGTGCCAGCAGCCGGGGAGGATTCCAGCCCCAGCATTTT | CASSRGGFQPQHF | - | - | TRBJ1-5 | TRBV7-9